This TCR beta chain was recorded in a study of control samples from healthy donors and cancer patients. Using immunoSEQ multiplex PCR, the repertoire was profiled, and TCRdb retains in-frame clones only, with some absent. The sample has 150,000 to 200,000 clones; just over 85% are singletons. Trimming left V 0 bases short and J 5 bases short, with 13 bases between. CDR1 KGHSH and CDR2 LQKENI come from the germline V gene. CDR3 length equals 15 residues. What was sequenced was blood. The receptor comes from a young woman in good health. V and J are TRBV18 and TRBJ1-1; D gene ambiguous. In DNA form, the CDR3 reads TGTGCCAGCTCACCACCGATGGGCGTTAGGACTGAAGCTTTCTTT. Translation gives CASSPPMGVRTEAFF.